This T cell receptor (beta chain) was captured in a study of T cell changes during pregnancy in multiple sclerosis (dated by TCRdb to about 2019). Some background on the complete study: In women with multiple sclerosis, the researchers looked at how the T cell repertoire shifted as pregnancy progressed.

V is shortened by 5 bases, J by 4 bases, and the region joining them spans 9 bases. The CDR3 covers 13 residues, taking in both the cysteine and the phenylalanine. CDR3 DNA is the only sequence kept; it has 39 bases, read in frame from the first base. CDR1 and CDR2 are read off the germline V gene as SGHVS and FNYEAQ. With regard to this clone: The clone's antigen remains unknown. There are no base qualities to consult, and no much larger clone falls within one base.

The library was produced with the immunoSEQ multiplex PCR assay. TCRdb holds this immuneACCESS table with in-frame rearrangements only. Some clones are missing; in checked studies, unresolved V genes explain under half, and the rest has no known cause. Within this sample are some 60,000 clones, with 85% to 90% of them counted one time only. The ten largest clones take up less than 6% of the sample. Sequenced: peripheral blood from another person, used as feeder cells. Recombination linked TRBV7-6 to TRBJ2-1, with the identity of the D gene unclear. The source is a human donor whose cells served as feeder cells for cultures in a pregnancy study. CDR3 loop: CASSQQRYNEQFF. Read as DNA, the sequence is TGTGCCAGCAGCCAACAGAGATACAATGAGCAGTTCTTC.